The T cell receptor beta chain under discussion was sequenced for a study of kidney transplant recipient with SARS-CoV-2 infection. In this sample, this clonotype turned up many times. Germline CDR1 reads SGHAT; CDR2 reads FQNNGV. The V end was cut by 5 bases, the J end by 7 bases, with 26 bases between. The CDR3 length is 17 residues. One entry per CDR3 protein, called by TCRdb with MiXCR from the reads. The sample contains some 220,000 distinct CDR3 sequences, less than 35% of which appear only once. The clonotype originates from a male patient aged 30 to 40 who had COVID-19 and was a kidney transplant recipient. Some T cells may be provided by the graft donor. Sequencing used a blood sample, obtained at baseline and on roughly day 120 from a kidney transplant recipient. V and J are TRBV11-2 and TRBJ1-2, with D possibly matching TRBD1 (6 bases). In nucleotides, the CDR3 is TGTGCCAGCAGCCTACGGCCAGGGGAGTTGGAGTGGGCTGGCTACACCTTC. Amino acids: CASSLRPGELEWAGYTF.